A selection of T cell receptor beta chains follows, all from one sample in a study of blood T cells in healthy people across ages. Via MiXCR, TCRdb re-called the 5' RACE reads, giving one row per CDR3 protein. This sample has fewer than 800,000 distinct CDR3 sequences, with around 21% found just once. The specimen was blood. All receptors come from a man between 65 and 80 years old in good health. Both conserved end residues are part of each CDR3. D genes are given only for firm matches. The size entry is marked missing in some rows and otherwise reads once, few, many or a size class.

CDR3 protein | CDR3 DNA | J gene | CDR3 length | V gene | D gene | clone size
CASSLRLAGATDTQYF | TGCGCCAGCAGCCTTAGACTAGCGGGAGCGACAGATACGCAGTATTTT | TRBJ2-3 | 16 | TRBV5-4 | TRBD2 | few
CASSRRGGSEKLFF | TGTGCCAGCAGCCGCCGAGGCGGGAGTGAAAAACTGTTTTTT | TRBJ1-4 | 14 | TRBV12-3/TRBV12-4 | . | many
CSARWEIAGLEFF | TGCAGTGCTAGGTGGGAAATAGCGGGATTGGAGTTCTTC | TRBJ2-1 | 13 | TRBV20-1 | TRBD2 | .
CASSQGGDTNEKLFF | TGTGCCAGCAGCCAGGGTGGGGATACTAATGAAAAACTGTTTTTT | TRBJ1-4 | 15 | TRBV6-1 | . | .
CASSFGRRSVETQYF | TGTGCCAGCAGTTTCGGACGTCGCTCCGTGGAGACCCAGTACTTC | TRBJ2-5 | 15 | TRBV7-9 | . | few
CSVVVGSADTQYF | TGCAGCGTTGTAGTGGGATCGGCAGATACGCAGTATTTT | TRBJ2-3 | 13 | TRBV29-1 | . | few
CASSQGDFAINEKLFF | TGCGCCAGCAGCCAAGGGGACTTCGCAATTAATGAAAAACTGTTTTTT | TRBJ1-4 | 16 | TRBV4-1 | . | .
CASSEQLAGAIGQFF | TGTGCCAGCAGTGAGCAACTAGCGGGAGCGATTGGGCAGTTCTTC | TRBJ2-1 | 15 | TRBV2 | TRBD2 | .
CASSLGPNMNTEAFF | TGTGCCAGCAGTTTAGGGCCCAATATGAACACTGAAGCTTTCTTT | TRBJ1-1 | 15 | TRBV27 | . | few
CASSSGLTYNEQLF | TGCGCCAGCAGCTCGGGACTGACCTACAATGAGCAGCTCTTC | TRBJ2-1 | 14 | TRBV5-1 | . | few
CASSQETGPLGGNTIYF | TGTGCCAGCAGCCAAGAGACAGGTCCACTAGGCGGAAACACCATATATTTT | TRBJ1-3 | 17 | TRBV4-2 | . | .
CASNNPGRQETQYF | TGTGCCAGTAACAACCCCGGACGACAAGAGACCCAGTACTTC | TRBJ2-5 | 14 | TRBV19 | . | many
CSARDYGLAGGTMTQFF | TGCAGTGCTAGAGATTATGGGCTAGCGGGAGGGACAATGACGCAGTTCTTC | TRBJ2-1 | 17 | TRBV20-1 | TRBD2 | .
CASSESASGRIVDVYTGELFF | TGCGCCAGCAGTGAGTCGGCTAGCGGGAGGATAGTTGACGTCTACACCGGGGAGCTGTTTTTT | TRBJ2-2 | 21 | TRBV10-2 | TRBD2 | few
CASSSDRVWSKNIQYF | TGTGCCAGCAGTAGCGACAGGGTCTGGTCCAAAAACATTCAGTACTTC | TRBJ2-4 | 16 | TRBV27 | TRBD1 | few
CASSLGALAGSYEQYF | TGTGCCAGCAGTTTAGGGGCACTAGCGGGATCCTACGAGCAGTACTTC | TRBJ2-7 | 16 | TRBV27 | TRBD2 | few
CASTEREMGNEQLF | TGCGCCAGCACGGAGCGGGAGATGGGAAATGAGCAGCTCTTC | TRBJ2-1 | 14 | TRBV5-1 | TRBD2 | .